This T cell receptor (beta chain) was recovered during a study of CD8 T cells in ankylosing spondylitis. TCRdb re-called the 5' RACE reads through MiXCR, storing one row per CDR3 protein. This sample carries approximately 200,000 distinct CDR3 sequences, around 13% of them seen once, and the ten largest clones take about 15%. V lost 1 base and J 7 bases, leaving 14 bases between the germline ends. CDR1 and CDR2 from the germline V gene are SGDLS and YYNGEE. The CDR3 sequence is 14 residues long. The clonotype originates from a male donor with ankylosing spondylitis or in good health (not recorded which). The chain uses TRBV9 and TRBJ1-2; D gene unclear. Sequencing was carried out using blood, either unsorted or a sorted T cell fraction (not recorded which). DNA of the CDR3: TGTGCCAGCAGCGTAATAATAGGGCAGGCTGGCTACACCTTC. This sequence encodes CASSVIIGQAGYTF.